The rows below give T cell receptor beta chains drawn from one sample of a study of OX40 agonist ivuxolimab in advanced cancers. Clones were sequenced by immunoSEQ multiplex PCR, and TCRdb holds only the in-frame ones, with some missing. The table includes roughly 24,000 clones, about four fifths detected once. This sample comprised CD4+ or CD8+ T cells sorted from blood, obtained in a trial of the OX40 agonist ivuxolimab. These receptors were obtained from an adult with an advanced solid tumor such as melanoma, head and neck, liver or kidney cancer. CDR3s include the opening cysteine and the closing phenylalanine or tryptophan. Fields, in order: D gene, V gene, CDR3 protein. The D gene is left open where the match is weak.

d_call: TRBD1; v_call: TRBV2; cdr3_aa: CASSGMDRVTYGYTF
d_call: -; v_call: TRBV5-4; cdr3_aa: CASSLGQISYEQYF
d_call: -; v_call: TRBV5-1; cdr3_aa: CASSPDILLSGANVLTF
d_call: TRBD2; v_call: TRBV9; cdr3_aa: CASSGGGPPRETQYF
d_call: -; v_call: TRBV19; cdr3_aa: CASSLDQIGSYEQYF
d_call: -; v_call: TRBV6-6; cdr3_aa: CASSYGSQPQHF
d_call: -; v_call: TRBV7-3; cdr3_aa: CASSLGQHWGNEQFF
d_call: -; v_call: TRBV7-3; cdr3_aa: CASSLTVMAGELFF
d_call: TRBD2; v_call: TRBV7-6; cdr3_aa: CASSLALAGGPYEQYF
d_call: -; v_call: TRBV7-8; cdr3_aa: CATYRVAKNIQYF
d_call: -; v_call: TRBV30; cdr3_aa: CAWSGGTDHQPQHF
d_call: TRBD1; v_call: TRBV15; cdr3_aa: CATGQGDLQETQYF
d_call: TRBD2; v_call: TRBV19; cdr3_aa: CASTLMGLGTGELFF
d_call: -; v_call: TRBV28; cdr3_aa: CASSPTDTNTGELFF
d_call: -; v_call: TRBV14; cdr3_aa: CASSQVGYEQFF
d_call: -; v_call: TRBV20-1; cdr3_aa: CSAPHGWQYF
d_call: TRBD2; v_call: TRBV10-1; cdr3_aa: CASSELAGTGELFF
d_call: TRBD2; v_call: TRBV4-2; cdr3_aa: CASSALAGGYNEQFF
d_call: TRBD1; v_call: TRBV2; cdr3_aa: CASNGRDRVTGELFF
d_call: TRBD2; v_call: TRBV4-3; cdr3_aa: CASSLSSGGGNNEQYF
d_call: -; v_call: TRBV27; cdr3_aa: CASSLPSRAGELFF
d_call: -; v_call: TRBV5-6; cdr3_aa: CASSSMHRNTGELFF
d_call: -; v_call: TRBV4-1; cdr3_aa: CASSQDWDTDNYGYTF
d_call: TRBD2; v_call: TRBV29-1; cdr3_aa: CSVEKGDLAGIHEQYF
d_call: -; v_call: TRBV6-1; cdr3_aa: CASSDSWFGNQPQHF
d_call: -; v_call: TRBV7-6; cdr3_aa: CASSARLGVDTGELFF
d_call: -; v_call: TRBV13; cdr3_aa: CASSLGWNQPQHF